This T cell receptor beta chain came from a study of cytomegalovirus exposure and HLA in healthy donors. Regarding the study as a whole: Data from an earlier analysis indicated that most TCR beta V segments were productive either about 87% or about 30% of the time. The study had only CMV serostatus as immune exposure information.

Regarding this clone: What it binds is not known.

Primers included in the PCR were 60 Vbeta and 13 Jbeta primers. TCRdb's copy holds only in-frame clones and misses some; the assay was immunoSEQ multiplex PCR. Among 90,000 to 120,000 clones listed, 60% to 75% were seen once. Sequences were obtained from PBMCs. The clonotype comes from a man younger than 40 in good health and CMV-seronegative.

CDR3 DNA sequence: TGTGCCAGCAGTGGGGTTGCTAGCGCCTACGAGCAGTACTTC. Its translation: CASSGVASAYEQYF. The chain recombines TRBV2 with TRBJ2-7; a possible D gene is TRBD2 (6 bases). Per the germline V gene, CDR1 is SNHLY and CDR2 is FYNNEI. The germline V and J ends were trimmed by 4 bases and 2 bases, with 12 bases remaining between them. The CDR3 consists of 14 residues.